The 7 T cell receptor beta chains below were found in one sample sequenced in a study of T cells after yellow fever vaccination. TCRdb processed the 5' RACE reads anew with MiXCR; each CDR3 protein has one entry. In the table there are a few hundred thousand distinct CDR3 sequences, roughly 10% of which are singletons. The material was PBMCs, obtained on the day of the first yellow fever vaccination. All receptors come from a man between 18 and 29 years old who received the YFV17D yellow fever vaccine.

This chain connects TRBV27 to TRBJ2-1; TRBD2 is a possible D gene (6 bases). Trimming removed 5 bases from V and 4 bases from J, with 18 bases in between. The CDR3 spans 16 residues. CDR1 and CDR2 (germline): MNHEY, SMNVEV (reference sequence). CDR3 residues: CASSPLTSSFYNEQFF. The CDR3 region has the DNA TGTGCCAGCAGTCCCCTTACTAGCAGCTTTTACAATGAGCAGTTCTTC.

A few counts support this clonotype. The chain couples TRBV20-1 to TRBJ1-5; D remains unclear. The CDR3 runs to 14 residues. Germline V CDR1 and CDR2: DFQATT, SNEGSKA (reference sequence). The V and J ends lost 6 bases and 0 bases respectively, with 12 bases between them. In nucleotides, the CDR3 is TGCAGTGCGAAGTCGGGGATTAGCAATCAGCCCCAGCATTTT. It encodes CSAKSGISNQPQHF.

The chain employs TRBV12-3 or TRBV12-4 and TRBJ1-2, with D uncertain. This CDR3 is built from 14 residues. Trimming took 6 bases from V and 5 from J, leaving 16 bases between them. The chain's CDR3 is CASSKDPVGYGYTF. The CDR3 DNA reads TGTGCCAGCAGCAAGGACCCAGTGGGGTATGGCTACACCTTC.

This clonotype was picked up a small number of times. The chain employs TRBV5-1 and TRBJ1-1, with D uncertain. Germline assignment: CDR1 SGHRS and CDR2 YFSETQ. Trimming removed 5 bases from V and 5 bases from J, with 16 bases in between. The CDR3 runs to 14 residues. CDR3: CASSIKTSGTEAFF. CDR3 DNA: TGCGCCAGCAGTATCAAAACCTCGGGAACTGAAGCTTTCTTT.

The rearrangement uses TRBV7-9 and TRBJ2-7, with D maybe TRBD1 (6 bases). V was clipped by 4 bases and J by 1 base, with 14 bases between them. This CDR3 contains 15 residues. Germline V lookup: CDR1 SEHNR, CDR2 FQNEAQ (reference sequence). CDR3 amino acids: CASSSGGGDSYEQYF. CDR3 DNA: TGTGCCAGCAGCTCCGGTGGGGGCGATTCCTACGAGCAGTACTTC.

This clonotype was seen ten or more times. The chain is built from TRBV5-1 and TRBJ1-1; D ambiguous. The CDR3 consists of 12 residues. The germline V gene encodes CDR1 SGHRS and CDR2 YFSETQ. The ends were cut back, 8 bases at V and 1 base at J, with 9 bases in the middle. The CDR3 DNA is TGCGCCAGTAGAAGGGAGAACACTGAAGCTTTCTTT. It encodes CASRRENTEAFF.

The rearrangement joins TRBV4-3 to TRBJ2-3, with a weak D call TRBD2 (6 bases). Trimming stripped 4 bases from V and 5 bases from J, with 19 bases between. Germline V gene sequence: CDR1 LGHNA, CDR2 YSLEER. This CDR3 has 16 residues. The DNA of the CDR3 is TGCGCCAGCAGCCGGGCAGGGAGGACCTCGGGAGATACGCAGTATTTT. It encodes CASSRAGRTSGDTQYF.